This TCR beta chain was found in a study of T cells in women clearing cervical HPV infection. Study-level background: Case blood was drawn when the lesion was first found; control blood after infection became undetectable.

Points on this clone: Its target is unknown. The read terminates 3 residues before the CDR3 end, so the remaining end is supplied by the germline J gene.

Study-level findings and limits: Cases and controls were distinguished at AUC around 0.8 by richness and V genes.

The V gene's germline CDR1 is SNHLY and CDR2 FYNNEI. Trimming left V 6 bases short and J 5 bases short, with 16 bases between. CDR3 length: 14 amino acids. TCRdb's copy holds only in-frame clones and misses some; the assay was immunoSEQ multiplex PCR. This sample lists some 16,000 clones; its ten largest clones have approximately 7.1%. The sequenced sample consisted of blood buffy coat. The genes are TRBV2 and TRBJ1-1, with D tentatively TRBD1 (5 bases). The sequence came from a woman between 18 and 70 years old with a cervical HPV16 infection that either progressed to CIN3+ or cleared (not recorded which). This chain's CDR3 is CASRTGRAETEAFF. CDR3 DNA, as far as it was read: TGTGCCAGCAGGACCGGCAGGGCGGAGACTGAA.